This T cell receptor beta chain was sequenced in a study of cytomegalovirus exposure and HLA in healthy donors. Across the whole study: Early release data held 85 million or so unique TCRs from HLA-typed donors.

60 Vbeta and 13 Jbeta primers were used in PCR. Generated by immunoSEQ multiplex PCR, the TCRdb table keeps only in-frame clones and is missing some. The sample has around 150,000 clones, 70% to 90% seen once; the top ten hold 3.5% to 4.5%. With regard to this clone: The same CDR3 can be traced to other DNA sequences in this sample.

The CDR3 has 16 amino acids. The rearrangement links TRBV1 to TRBJ1-6; the table's TRBD1 call for D was not verified on the DNA. TRBV1 is termed a pseudogene. This clonotype was obtained from a woman between 40 and 55 years old in good health and CMV-seropositive. Sequences were obtained from PBMCs. CDR3 bases: TGCACCAGCAGCCAAGACGACAGGGTGCCCGATTCACCCCTCCACTTT. It yields the protein CTSSQDDRVPDSPLHF.